One sample yielded the 7 T cell receptor beta chains listed below, sequenced in a study of blood T cell repertoires in COVID-19. Assay used: immunoSEQ multiplex PCR; TCRdb lists only in-frame clones, some missing. The sample has 85,000 to 120,000 clones, over 70% seen once. Sequencing was done on a sample of peripheral blood. These receptors all come from a human donor with acute or convalescent COVID-19. The donor label of this sample is uncertain.

The genes are TRBV28 and TRBJ1-5; D may be TRBD1 (6 bases). Germline V lookup: CDR1 MDHEN, CDR2 SYDVKM. CDR3 length: 18 amino acids. V lost 5 bases and J lost 3, with 23 bases in between. DNA for the CDR3: TGTGCCAGCAGTCCGTCCGGGACAAACGTAAACGACAATCAGCCCCAGCATTTT. This sequence encodes CASSPSGTNVNDNQPQHF.

This clone was picked up a small number of times. This chain links TRBV25-1 with TRBJ1-3; the match to TRBD1 covers 7 bases. The CDR3 contains 15 residues. Germline CDR1 and CDR2: MGHDK and SYGVNS. V shed 7 bases and J 4 bases; nucleotides not matched to a gene: 10. In DNA, the CDR3 is TGTGCCAGCACCTCCCAGGGGGTTAAGGGAAACACCATATATTTT. It is translated as CASTSQGVKGNTIYF.

This clone came up a few times. V usage is TRBV7-8 and J usage is TRBJ1-1, with 8 bases matching TRBD1. Trimming took 5 bases from V and 6 from J; bases not matched to a gene: 14. This CDR3 is built from 16 residues. The germline CDR1 and CDR2 sequences are SGHVS and FQNEAQ. The CDR3 bases are TGTGCCAGCAGCCCGGGGGGACAGGCCTTCCCCCCTGAAGCTTTCTTT. This encodes CASSPGGQAFPPEAFF.

This clone was counted once. The V and J genes are TRBV6-5 and TRBJ1-5; no firm D call. V shed 7 bases and J shed 2 bases, with 15 bases lying between them. Germline V gives CDR1 MNHEY, CDR2 SVGAGI. The CDR3 sequence is 15 residues long. The chain's CDR3 is CASTEGGIGNQPQHF. In nucleotides, the CDR3 is TGTGCCAGCACCGAAGGAGGGATAGGCAATCAGCCCCAGCATTTT.

This clone appeared once. The genes are TRBV5-1 and TRBJ1-1; D call uncertain. CDR1 is SGHRS, CDR2 YFSETQ, per germline. The CDR3 sequence is 13 residues long. V lost 0 bases to trimming and J lost 5 bases, with 8 bases between them. The CDR3 is CASSLVGETEAFF. In nucleotides, the CDR3 is TGCGCCAGCAGCTTGGTGGGAGAGACTGAAGCTTTCTTT.

J is TRBJ1-6 and V is TRBV4-2; 8 nucleotides agree with TRBD1. Germline V gene data show CDR1 as LGHNA and CDR2 as YNFKEQ. J was trimmed by 7 bases and V by 0 bases; bases with no gene match: 8. The length of the CDR3 is 17 residues. Here the CDR3 DNA reads TGTGCCAGCAGCCAAGATCTCAGGACAGGGACCAATTCACCCCTCCACTTT. Translation gives CASSQDLRTGTNSPLHF.

This rearrangement joins TRBV6-1 to TRBJ1-2; D is possibly TRBD1 (6 bases). Looked up from germline, CDR1 is MNHNS and CDR2 is SASEGT. V was pared by 0 bases and J by 6 bases, with 23 bases between. The CDR3 consists of 18 residues. CDR3 sequence: CASSEATVSGRTANGYTF. CDR3 nucleotide sequence: TGTGCCAGCAGTGAAGCGACTGTCTCCGGTAGGACAGCAAATGGCTACACCTTC.